This T cell receptor beta chain was obtained from a study of T cell responses to AZD1222 COVID-19 vaccine. Repertoires were generated with immunoSEQ multiplex PCR, while TCRdb's copy carries only in-frame clones and drops some. Altogether approximately 130,000 clones are present, roughly 87% being singletons, with the ten largest covering roughly 5.7%. The material was peripheral blood, obtained 28 days after the second AZD1222 dose. This TCR came from an adult who received the AZD1222 COVID-19 vaccine.

The CDR3 DNA reads TGCGCCAGCAGCCTGACAGGGGAAAAGCCCCAGCATTTT. Its protein product is CASSLTGEKPQHF. The chain links TRBV4-1 to TRBJ1-5; 8 bases map to TRBD1. V shed 4 bases, J shed 8 bases, and the junction held 4 bases outside the gene matches. The CDR3 is 13 amino acids. Germline V gene sequence: CDR1 MGHRA, CDR2 YSYEKL.